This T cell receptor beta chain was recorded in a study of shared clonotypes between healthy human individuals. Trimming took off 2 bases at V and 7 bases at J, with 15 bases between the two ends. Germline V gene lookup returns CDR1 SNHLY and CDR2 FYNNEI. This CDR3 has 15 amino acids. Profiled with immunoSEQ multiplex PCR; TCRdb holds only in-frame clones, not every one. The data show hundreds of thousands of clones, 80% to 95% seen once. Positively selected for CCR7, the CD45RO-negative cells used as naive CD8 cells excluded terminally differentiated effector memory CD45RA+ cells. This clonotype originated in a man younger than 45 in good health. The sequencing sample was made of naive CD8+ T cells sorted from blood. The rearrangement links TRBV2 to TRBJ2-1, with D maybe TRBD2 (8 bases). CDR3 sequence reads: CASSERQGLGNEQFF. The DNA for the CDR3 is TGTGCCAGCAGTGAAAGACAGGGACTAGGGAATGAGCAGTTCTTC.